The T cell receptor (beta chain) described here comes from a study of T-cell memory formation after mild COVID-19. A single record per CDR3 protein comes from TCRdb applying MiXCR to the 5' RACE reads. The repertoire holds 190,000 or so distinct CDR3 sequences, with under 12% as singletons. The CDR3 has 14 residues. CDR1 is LNHDA and CDR2 is SQIVND in the germline V gene (reference sequence). The germline V and J ends were trimmed by 7 bases and 4 bases, with 16 bases remaining between them. V usage is TRBV19 and J usage is TRBJ1-1, with a possible D match to TRBD1 (5 bases). Sample: PBMCs or a T cell subset sorted from them (not recorded which). The clonotype was recovered from a man aged 18 to 29 who had mild COVID-19 (a few samples of this study predate the infection). Cell type and time point are not known. The CDR3 loop reads CASTTTTGLTEAFF. Here the CDR3 DNA reads TGTGCCAGTACCACTACCACAGGTCTCACTGAAGCTTTCTTT. The full variable domain, completed using reference TRBV19 and TRBJ1-1, is DGGITQSPKYLFRKEGQNVTLSCEQNLNHDAMYWYRQDPGQGLRLIYYSQIVNDFQKGDIAEGYSVSREKKESFPLTVTSAQKNPTAFYLCASTTTTGLTEAFFGQGTRLTVV.